This T cell receptor (beta chain) was profiled in a study of beta chain features in type 1 diabetes (dated by TCRdb to the late 2010s). The study in broad terms: Mean age, gender distribution, total cell number and subset yield were not different between patients and healthy donors. A total of around 110,000,000 sorted cells were examined across all samples, and a strong correlation was observed between cell number per subset and RNA yield. In the study, TCRB repertoires of sorted circulating CD4+ T cell subsets from recently diagnosed type 1 diabetes patients were compared with those of matched healthy donors. Whereas all 30 or so donors provided naive and central memory subsets, regulatory and stem cell-like memory subsets were isolated from just 8 patients and roughly eight healthy donors. Overall results and qualifications from the work: A moderate but significant shortening of TCRB CDR3 length was observed in type 1 diabetes patients in all four CD4+ subsets. Because small numbers of individuals were included in the HLA sub-analyses, any influence of HLA type on TCRB rearrangement was left unresolved. Naive, central memory and regulatory TCRB repertoires appeared to be more similar among patients than among healthy donors. Because cDNA rather than genomic DNA was sequenced, highly expressing activated cells could have been over-represented, although no difference in activation and CD3 levels was found between groups. Shorter templates might be favored by PCR, yet because patient and control samples were amplified and corrected together, any such skew would affect both groups equally. At VDJ recombination sites, patients with type 1 diabetes made fewer insertions and deleted more nucleotides, a pattern implying thymic rearrangement abnormalities.

This clone was observed a few times. Its antigen target is currently unknown. Base qualities are not provided; no much larger clone lies one nucleotide away. The High Capacity cDNA Reverse Transcription Kit was used to reverse transcribe all of the isolated RNA, meaning that expressed TCRB transcripts were what got sequenced. Naive, central memory and regulatory T cell samples underwent deep immunoSEQ sequencing, averaging about 3.57 million total reads per sample. After sorted cells were lysed in RLT buffer, RNA was extracted with DNase-treated RNeasy Micro or Mini kits, with the choice depending on cell number. To prevent cross-contamination, every cell subset was processed on its own, while patient and healthy donor samples were processed together. The immunoSEQ multiplex PCR was used to amplify TCRB sequences from cDNA, generating 87-bp fragments that spanned the CDR3 region. Amplicons were sequenced on the Illumina HiSeq platform. The paper's processing steps were these. PCR bias was computationally corrected using synthetic template baselines, reads within Hamming distance 2 were collapsed, and singletons that could not be merged were discarded. Reads were aligned against IMGT to assign V, D and J genes, CDR3 length and insertions or deletions at six rearrangement sites. Within each subset, clonotype counts were normalized to sorted cell number, and only after that were true diversity and Gini coefficients computed with the tcR R package. The overlap coefficient, calculated on TCRB nucleotide sequences, was used to quantify repertoire sharing. TCRdb carries this immuneACCESS record with in-frame sequences only. Its versions omit some clonotypes, under half of them owing to an unresolved V gene in the studies checked, with the rest unexplained. From that table come the V and J calls and clone size; the DNA was used to work out D and trimming. The sample has roughly 130,000 clones on record, 7% to 10% of them singletons. The ten biggest clones cover around 0.63% of the sample.

Each donor gave one peripheral blood draw, roughly 110 mL on average, collected into heparinised tubes. A BD FACSAria II was used to sort naive, central memory, regulatory and stem cell-like memory CD4+ T cells with a panel that included CD45RO, CCR7, CD25, CD127, CD95 and CD27. Purity was above 95% for every sorted population. Right away, PBMCs were isolated by Lymphoprep density gradient centrifugation and were stained directly, with no culture step. So that batch effects would be minimized, each experiment stained and sorted samples in pairs, pairing one healthy donor with one patient. The CDR3 spans 15 residues, from the cysteine through the phenylalanine. The DNA shown is the 45-base CDR3, in frame from base 1. CDR1 is given as MNHEY and CDR2 as SVGAGI, both from the germline V gene. V is reduced by 6 bases and J by 1 base, leaving a spacing of 13 bases between them.

The TCR originated in a man between 18 and 29 years old in good health. The sequenced sample consisted of central memory CD4+ T cells from blood. The chain employs TRBV6-5 and TRBJ1-5; perhaps TRBD1 is the D gene, with 6 bases matching. The CDR3: CASRSRGSSNQPQHF. The nucleotide sequence is TGTGCCAGCAGATCAAGGGGGTCGAGCAATCAGCCCCAGCATTTT.